These 30 T cell receptor beta chains were sequenced from one sample in a study of cytomegalovirus exposure and HLA in healthy donors. This PCR relied on a set of 60 Vbeta primers and 13 Jbeta primers. The protocol was immunoSEQ multiplex PCR, while the TCRdb copy is restricted to in-frame clones and leaves out a portion. The sample lists under 130,000 clones, 60% to 80% occurring once. Sequencing was carried out using PBMCs. The receptors originated from a young man in good health and CMV-seronegative.

The chain carries TRBV2 and TRBJ2-2, with 9 bases matching TRBD1. The germline V gene encodes CDR1 SNHLY and CDR2 FYNNEI. CDR3 size: 16 residues. Unmatched junction bases numbered 6, after V lost 7 bases and J lost 0 bases. This CDR3 reads CASTMDRGSNTGELFF. CDR3 DNA: TGTGCCAGCACTATGGACAGGGGATCGAACACCGGGGAGCTGTTTTTT.

CDR3 DNA sequence: TGTGCCAGCCTTCCGGGGGGGGCGGGCTCCTACGAGCAGTACTTC. Protein: CASLPGGAGSYEQYF. This rearrangement joins TRBV28 to TRBJ2-7, with 8 positions matching TRBD2. Trimming cost V 8 bases and J 0 bases; bases outside gene matches: 9. The CDR3 extends over 15 amino acids. Germline CDR1 is MDHEN and CDR2 is SYDVKM.

Worth noting for this clone: The sample holds other DNA sequences that translate to the same CDR3. The chain uses TRBV7-9 and TRBJ1-1; D possibly corresponds to TRBD1 (6 bases). V lost 1 base and J 4 bases, leaving 7 bases between the germline ends. This CDR3 region has 13 residues. Per the germline V gene, CDR1 is SEHNR and CDR2 is FQNEAQ (reference sequence). In nucleotides, the CDR3 is TGTGCCAGCAGCTTAGAAGGGGGCACTGAAGCTTTCTTT. Protein: CASSLEGGTEAFF.

The genes are TRBV7-6 and TRBJ2-2; unclear D gene. The germline V and J ends were trimmed by 5 bases and 4 bases, with 14 bases remaining between them. This CDR3 region has 15 residues. The germline gives CDR1 SGHVS, CDR2 FNYEAQ. As DNA, the CDR3 is TGTGCCAGCAGCCCAGGCGCGTTTAGCACCGGGGAGCTGTTTTTT. It specifies CASSPGAFSTGELFF.

For the CDR3, the DNA is TGTGCCAGTAGACCTAGCGGGAGTTTATACAATGAGCAGTTCTTC. Its translation: CASRPSGSLYNEQFF. The chain combines TRBV19 with TRBJ2-1; 10 bases map to TRBD2. CDR3 length: 15 amino acids. CDR1 is LNHDA, CDR2 SQIVND, per germline (reference sequence). V dropped 6 bases and J dropped 4; count of bases not matched to a gene: 6.

The chain has TRBV11-1 and TRBJ1-6; 8 nucleotides line up with TRBD1. Trimming removed 6 bases from V and 8 bases from J; junction bases left unmatched: 6. Germline V gene sequence: CDR1 SGHAT, CDR2 FQDESV (reference sequence). The CDR3 has 14 residues. DNA for the CDR3: TGTGCCAGCAGTAAGACAGGGGAAGATTCACCCCTCCACTTT. Its translation: CASSKTGEDSPLHF.

This clone was found a few times. This sequence joins TRBV12-5 and TRBJ2-7; TRBD1 matches 11 bases. The J segment lost 2 bases and the V segment lost 7 bases, leaving 4 bases of the junction unmatched. The germline CDR1 and CDR2 sequences are LGHNT and FRNRAP. The CDR3 has 14 residues. The DNA of the CDR3 is TGTGCTAGTGCTTGGACAGGGGGCCCCTACGAGCAGTACTTC. This translates into CASAWTGGPYEQYF.

This chain links TRBV7-2 with TRBJ2-3, with 8 bases matching TRBD1. The CDR3 is 15 residues long. Trimming cost V 3 bases and J 2 bases; bases outside gene matches: 4. The germline gives CDR1 SGHTA, CDR2 FQGNSA. DNA of the CDR3: TGTGCCAGCAGCTTCCGGACAGGGCCCACAGATACGCAGTATTTT. Residues: CASSFRTGPTDTQYF. Supplemented by reference TRBV7-2 and TRBJ2-3, the full variable domain reads GAGVSQSPSNKVTEKGKDVELRCDPISGHTALYWYRQSLGQGLEFLIYFQGNSAPDKSGLPSDRFSAERTGGSVSTLTIQRTQQEDSAVYLCASSFRTGPTDTQYFGPGTRLTVL.

J is TRBJ1-4 and V is TRBV5-1; D gene uncertain. The V end was cut by 1 base, the J end by 3 bases, with 10 bases between. The CDR3 sequence is 15 residues long. Per the germline V gene, CDR1 is SGHRS and CDR2 is YFSETQ. This CDR3 is CASSLSGVANEKLFF. CDR3 coding DNA: TGCGCCAGCAGCTTGTCTGGAGTCGCTAATGAAAAACTGTTTTTT.

This clone appeared a single time. The V and J genes are TRBV9 and TRBJ2-1; D gene uncertain. V lost 4 bases and J 2 bases, leaving 10 bases between the germline ends. This CDR3 has 14 residues. Per the germline V gene, CDR1 is SGDLS and CDR2 is YYNGEE. The CDR3 DNA sequence: TGTGCCAGCAGCATAGCTTCGGCCTACAATGAGCAGTTCTTC. The encoded protein is CASSIASAYNEQFF.

This rearrangement joins TRBV5-5 to TRBJ1-1; tentative D call: TRBD1 (6 bases). Germline CDR1 is SGHKS and CDR2 is YYEKEE (reference sequence). The CDR3 spans 14 residues. V lost 2 bases to trimming and J lost 4 bases, with 12 bases between them. The CDR3 is CASSLGRGGTEAFF. The DNA for the CDR3 is TGTGCCAGCAGCTTAGGGCGAGGGGGCACTGAAGCTTTCTTT. Combining the CDR3 with reference TRBV5-5 and TRBJ1-1 gives the whole variable domain DAGVTQSPTHLIKTRGQQVTLRCSPISGHKSVSWYQQVLGQGPQFIFQYYEKEERGRGNFPDRFSARQFPNYSSELNVNALLLGDSALYLCASSLGRGGTEAFFGQGTRLTVV.

This rearrangement joins TRBV5-1 to TRBJ2-5, with D perhaps TRBD2 (5 bases). This CDR3 spans 14 amino acids. Germline CDR1 and CDR2: SGHRS and YFSETQ. Between the trimmed V and J ends, which lost 1 base and 4 bases, there was a span of 11 bases. CDR3 sequence reads: CASSLTGMGETQYF. The CDR3 DNA reads as TGCGCCAGCAGCTTGACGGGGATGGGAGAGACCCAGTACTTC.

The rearrangement links TRBV5-8 to TRBJ2-3; 10 bases are a match to TRBD2. This CDR3 spans 14 amino acids. The trim removed 4 bases at V and 9 bases at J, leaving 8 bases unmatched. CDR1 and CDR2 (germline): SGHTS, YDEGEE. The CDR3 sequence: CASSPGLAAGTQYF. The CDR3 region has the DNA TGTGCCAGCAGCCCCGGACTAGCGGCGGGGACGCAGTATTTT.

The V and J genes are TRBV5-4 and TRBJ1-1, with a tentative D call TRBD1 (5 bases). The CDR3 has 18 residues. The germline gives CDR1 SGHNT, CDR2 YYREEE (reference sequence). Trimming pared 1 base from V and 1 base from J, leaving 20 bases between. CDR3 region: CASSLKVVQGLPNTEAFF. CDR3 nucleotides: TGTGCCAGCAGCTTGAAAGTGGTGCAGGGCCTACCGAACACTGAAGCTTTCTTT.

Comments on this clone: Germline and junction disagree at one end, which may indicate a read error. V and J are TRBV7-7 and TRBJ1-4, with TRBD1 identical over 7 bases. This CDR3 is 16 amino acids long. Germline V CDR1 and CDR2: SSHAT, FNYEAQ (reference sequence). CDR3 coding DNA: TGTGCTAGCAGCTTAGAGGTCGCCAGGGGGAAGGAAAAACTGTTTTTT. Protein sequence: CASSLEVARGKEKLFF.

This clone has just one count. The genes are TRBV7-9 and TRBJ2-2; a possible D gene is TRBD1 (6 bases). V dropped 6 bases and J dropped 0 bases, with 11 bases sitting between them. Germline CDR1 is SEHNR and CDR2 is FQNEAQ (reference sequence). The CDR3 sequence is 15 residues long. The CDR3 DNA follows: TGTGCCAGCAGAGATGGACAGTCGAACACCGGGGAGCTGTTTTTT. It specifies CASRDGQSNTGELFF.

This clone has only a few counts. Different DNA sequences within this sample yield the same CDR3. The chain carries TRBV5-1 and TRBJ2-6; 9 bases align to TRBD2. V lost 2 bases and J lost 1; bases outside the gene matches: 1. CDR3 length equals 16 residues. CDR1 and CDR2 (germline): SGHRS, YFSETQ. CDR3 in DNA: TGCGCCAGCAGCTTAGCGGGGGGATCTGGGGCCAACGTCCTGACTTTC. Residues: CASSLAGGSGANVLTF.

CDR3 amino acids: CASSVDKNTEAFF. In DNA form, the CDR3 reads TGTGCCAGCAGCGTAGATAAGAACACTGAAGCTTTCTTT. The V and J genes are TRBV7-9 and TRBJ1-1; D is ambiguous. Germline V gene sequence: CDR1 SEHNR, CDR2 FQNEAQ (reference sequence). The CDR3 spans 13 residues. V shed 5 bases and J shed 1 base, with 8 bases lying between them.

This chain links TRBV5-5 with TRBJ2-7; possible D gene TRBD2, 6 bases. Germline lookup yields CDR1 SGHKS and CDR2 YYEKEE (reference sequence). The CDR3 has 15 residues. V shed 3 bases and J shed 2 bases, with 15 bases lying between them. The DNA for the CDR3 is TGTGCCAGCAGCTCCCAATTTGGGGAGGCCTACGAGCAGTACTTC. Its protein is CASSSQFGEAYEQYF.

The chain is built from TRBV5-5 and TRBJ2-7; 7 bases line up with TRBD1. The CDR3 loop spans 14 amino acids. Unmatched junction bases numbered 7, after V lost 5 bases and J lost 2 bases. Germline V gene lookup returns CDR1 SGHKS and CDR2 YYEKEE (reference sequence). Here the CDR3 reads CASSLQGFTYEQYF. Written as DNA, the CDR3 is TGTGCCAGCAGTCTACAGGGGTTCACCTACGAGCAGTACTTC.

A few counts support this clone. The chain couples TRBV11-3 to TRBJ1-1, with 9 bases lining up with TRBD1. From germline, CDR1 is SGHNT and CDR2 YENEEA. The CDR3 loop spans 16 amino acids. Germline trimming cut 3 bases from V and 4 bases from J; bases unmatched to any gene: 9. The CDR3 loop is CASSFAGTGRTTEAFF. CDR3 DNA: TGTGCCAGCAGCTTCGCCGGGACAGGGAGGACCACTGAAGCTTTCTTT.

This clone was counted between two and nine times. The genes are TRBV7-8 and TRBJ2-3, with D possibly TRBD2 on 6 matching bases. This CDR3 contains 15 residues. Deletions cut 0 bases from V and 2 bases from J, with 9 bases between. Germline lookup yields CDR1 SGHVS and CDR2 FQNEAQ. As DNA, the CDR3 is TGTGCCAGCAGCTTAGCTAGCGGATACACAGATACGCAGTATTTT. This gives the protein CASSLASGYTDTQYF.

The rearrangement links TRBV7-2 to TRBJ1-1, with 7 bases lining up with TRBD1. The germline CDR1 and CDR2 sequences are SGHTA and FQGNSA. The CDR3 has 12 residues. The V segment lost 2 bases and the J segment 11 bases; nucleotides outside the gene matches: 5. CDR3 residues: CASSLPGQSAFF. The CDR3 DNA reads TGTGCCAGCAGCTTACCGGGACAGTCGGCTTTCTTT.

Worth noting for this clone: At one boundary the junction diverges from the germline segment, which might be a read error. The gene calls are TRBV6-1 and TRBJ2-7, with TRBD1 matching 9 bases. The germline gives CDR1 MNHNS, CDR2 SASEGT. The CDR3 totals 15 residues. The CDR3 sequence is CASSKAGTGIYEQYF. The CDR3 nucleotides are TGTGCCAGCAGTAAAGCCGGGACAGGGATTTACGAGCAGTACTTC.

The chain carries TRBV7-8 and TRBJ2-5; D unclear. Between the trimmed V and J ends, which lost 4 bases and 2 bases, there was a span of 11 bases. CDR1 SGHVS and CDR2 FQNEAQ come from the germline V gene. This CDR3 is built from 14 residues. The CDR3 protein is CASSSRDNQETQYF. CDR3 in DNA: TGTGCCAGCAGCTCTCGAGACAATCAAGAGACCCAGTACTTC.

The genes are TRBV7-8 and TRBJ2-7; 7 bases map to TRBD2. Looked up from germline, CDR1 is SGHVS and CDR2 is FQNEAQ. This CDR3 region has 15 residues. Trimming took 1 base from V and 7 from J; bases not matched to a gene: 10. The CDR3 nucleotides read TGTGCCAGCAGCTTAGGTCTTGGGAGGGTAGGGGAGCAGTACTTC. As protein: CASSLGLGRVGEQYF.

The chain has TRBV18 and TRBJ2-7; 9 nucleotides agree with TRBD1. This CDR3 is 15 amino acids long. The J segment lost 7 bases and the V segment lost 2 bases, leaving 9 bases of the junction unmatched. Per the germline V gene, CDR1 is KGHSH and CDR2 is LQKENI. The CDR3 loop reads CASSPWGQGLGEQYF. The CDR3 coding sequence is TGTGCCAGCTCACCATGGGGACAGGGTTTGGGGGAGCAGTACTTC.

CDR3 protein: CASRDSGTIQYF. CDR3 bases: TGTGCCAGCAGGGACTCTGGGACTATCCAGTACTTC. The rearrangement joins TRBV28 to TRBJ2-5, with 7 positions matching TRBD2. V shed 6 bases, J shed 10 bases, and the junction held 8 bases outside the gene matches. Germline V gene sequence: CDR1 MDHEN, CDR2 SYDVKM. The CDR3 runs to 12 residues.

The V gene is TRBV5-4, the J gene TRBJ2-5; no reliable D call. The germline gives CDR1 SGHNT, CDR2 YYREEE (reference sequence). Deletions cut 1 base from V and 5 bases from J, with 12 bases between. The CDR3 sequence is 14 residues long. CDR3 DNA sequence: TGTGCCAGCAGCTTGATGACTTCTCGGGAGACCCAGTACTTC. Translation: CASSLMTSRETQYF.

The chain uses TRBV7-2 and TRBJ1-2; 7 bases match TRBD1. The CDR3 totals 15 residues. Germline CDR1 reads SGHTA; CDR2 reads FQGNSA. V was clipped by 5 bases and J by 6 bases; unmatched bases: 12. Here the CDR3 reads CASSPQRGRGDGYTF. The CDR3 bases are TGTGCCAGCAGCCCCCAAAGGGGCAGGGGGGATGGCTACACCTTC.